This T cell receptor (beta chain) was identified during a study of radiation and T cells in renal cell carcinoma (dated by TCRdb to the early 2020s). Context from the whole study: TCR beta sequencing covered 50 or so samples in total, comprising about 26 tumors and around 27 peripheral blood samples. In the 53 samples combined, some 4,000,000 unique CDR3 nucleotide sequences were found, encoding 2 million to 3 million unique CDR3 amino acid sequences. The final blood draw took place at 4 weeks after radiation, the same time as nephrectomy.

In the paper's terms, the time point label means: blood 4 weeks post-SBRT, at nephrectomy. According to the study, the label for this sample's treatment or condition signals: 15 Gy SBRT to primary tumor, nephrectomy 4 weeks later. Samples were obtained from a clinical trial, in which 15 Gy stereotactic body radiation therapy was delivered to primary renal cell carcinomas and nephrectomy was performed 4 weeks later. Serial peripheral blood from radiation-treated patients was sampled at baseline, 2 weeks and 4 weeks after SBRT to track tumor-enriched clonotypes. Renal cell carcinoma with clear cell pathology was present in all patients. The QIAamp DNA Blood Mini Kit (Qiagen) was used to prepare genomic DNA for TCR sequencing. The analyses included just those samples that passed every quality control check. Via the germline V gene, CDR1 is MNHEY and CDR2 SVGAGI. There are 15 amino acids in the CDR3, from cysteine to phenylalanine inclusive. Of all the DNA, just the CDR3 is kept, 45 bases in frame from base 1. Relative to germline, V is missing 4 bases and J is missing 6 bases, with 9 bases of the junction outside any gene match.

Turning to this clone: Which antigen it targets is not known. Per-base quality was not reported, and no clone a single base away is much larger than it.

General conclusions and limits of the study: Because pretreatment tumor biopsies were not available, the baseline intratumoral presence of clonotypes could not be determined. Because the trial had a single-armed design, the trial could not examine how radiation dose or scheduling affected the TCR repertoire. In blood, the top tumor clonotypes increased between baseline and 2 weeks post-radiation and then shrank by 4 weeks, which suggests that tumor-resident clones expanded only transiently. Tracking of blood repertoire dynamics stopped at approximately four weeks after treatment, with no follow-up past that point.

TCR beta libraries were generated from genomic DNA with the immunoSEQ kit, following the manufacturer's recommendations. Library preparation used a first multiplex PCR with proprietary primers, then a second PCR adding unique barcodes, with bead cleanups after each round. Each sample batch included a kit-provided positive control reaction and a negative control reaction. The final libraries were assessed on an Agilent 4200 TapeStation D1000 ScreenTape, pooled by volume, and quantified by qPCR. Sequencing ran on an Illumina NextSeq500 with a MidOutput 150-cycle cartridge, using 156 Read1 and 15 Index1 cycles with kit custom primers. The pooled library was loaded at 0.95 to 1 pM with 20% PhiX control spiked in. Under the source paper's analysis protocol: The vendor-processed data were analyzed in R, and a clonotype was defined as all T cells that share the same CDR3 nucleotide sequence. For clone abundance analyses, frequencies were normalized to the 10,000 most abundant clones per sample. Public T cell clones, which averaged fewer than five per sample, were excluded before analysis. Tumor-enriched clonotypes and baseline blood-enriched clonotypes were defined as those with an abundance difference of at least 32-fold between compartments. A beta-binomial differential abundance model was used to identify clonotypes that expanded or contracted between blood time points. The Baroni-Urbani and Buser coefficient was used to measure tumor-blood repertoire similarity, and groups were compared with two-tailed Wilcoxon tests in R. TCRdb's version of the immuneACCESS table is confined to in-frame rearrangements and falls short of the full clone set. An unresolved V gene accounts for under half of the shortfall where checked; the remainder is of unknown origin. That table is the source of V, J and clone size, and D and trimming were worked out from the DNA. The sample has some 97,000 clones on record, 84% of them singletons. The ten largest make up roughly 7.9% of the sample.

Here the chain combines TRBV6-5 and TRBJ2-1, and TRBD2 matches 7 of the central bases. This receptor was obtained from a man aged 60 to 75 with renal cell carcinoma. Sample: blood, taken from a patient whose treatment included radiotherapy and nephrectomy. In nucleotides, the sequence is TGTGCCAGCAGTTCCCACCGGGACTATGTCAATGAGCAGTTCTTC. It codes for CASSSHRDYVNEQFF.